This TCR beta chain was sequenced for a study of shared clonotypes between healthy human individuals. CDR1 and CDR2 (germline): SEHNR, FQNEAQ (reference sequence). The CDR3 totals 17 residues. With V trimmed by 1 base and J by 2 bases, 7 bases remained unmatched. Sequencing used immunoSEQ multiplex PCR; TCRdb keeps in-frame clones, though not all of them. The table has about 2.4 million clones, around 94% seen once. Investigators divided CD4+ cells into CD45RA+ naive and CD45RA-negative memory subsets. The chain employs TRBV7-9 and TRBJ2-7; TRBD2 matches 11 bases. Sample: naive CD4+ T cells sorted from blood. Subset here: CD45RA+ positively selected. This TCR was sampled from a man between 18 and 35 years old in good health. The CDR3 DNA reads TGTGCCAGCAGCTTAGGTGCTAGCGGGGGGCGGGCCTACGAGCAGTACTTC. Its protein product is CASSLGASGGRAYEQYF.